This T cell receptor beta chain derives from a study of cytomegalovirus exposure and HLA in healthy donors. Study-wide points: The authors later linked a missense DCLRE1C variant to TCR beta V- and J-gene trimming.

On this clone: Antigen unknown.

Primers: 60 Vbeta forward and 13 Jbeta reverse. Clones were read by immunoSEQ multiplex PCR, and TCRdb kept only the in-frame ones, dropping some. Of 150,000 to 250,000 clones listed, 65% to 90% are singletons. CDR3 length equals 14 residues. Germline CDR1 reads MNHNY; CDR2 reads SVGAGI (reference sequence). Trimming removed 5 bases at V and 4 bases at J, with 12 bases between. This chain links TRBV6-6 with TRBJ1-5, with D possibly TRBD1 on 6 matching bases. Sample: PBMCs. The receptor comes from a woman aged 45-65 years in good health and CMV-seronegative. CDR3 sequence: CASSHLGANQPQHF. As DNA, the CDR3 is TGTGCCAGCAGTCACTTGGGGGCAAATCAGCCCCAGCATTTT.